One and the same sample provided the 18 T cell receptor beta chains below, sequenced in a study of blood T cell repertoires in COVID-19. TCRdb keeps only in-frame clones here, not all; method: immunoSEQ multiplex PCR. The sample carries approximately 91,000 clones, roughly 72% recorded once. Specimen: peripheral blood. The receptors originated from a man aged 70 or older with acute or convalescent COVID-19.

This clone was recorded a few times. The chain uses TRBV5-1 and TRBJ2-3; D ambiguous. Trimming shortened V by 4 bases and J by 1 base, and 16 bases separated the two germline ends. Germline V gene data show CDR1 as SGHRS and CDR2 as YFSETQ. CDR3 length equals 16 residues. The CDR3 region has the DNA TGCGCCAGCAGCCCCTACTACGGGTTGGGCACAGATACGCAGTATTTT. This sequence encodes CASSPYYGLGTDTQYF. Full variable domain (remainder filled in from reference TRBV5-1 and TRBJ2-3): KAGVTQTPRYLIKTRGQQVTLSCSPISGHRSVSWYQQTPGQGLQFLFEYFSETQRNKGNFPGRFSGRQFSNSRSEMNVSTLELGDSALYLCASSPYYGLGTDTQYFGPGTRLTVL.

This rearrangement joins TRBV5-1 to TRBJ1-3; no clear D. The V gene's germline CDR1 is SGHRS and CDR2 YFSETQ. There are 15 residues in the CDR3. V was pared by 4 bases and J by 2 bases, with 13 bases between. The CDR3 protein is CASSQEGGPGNTIYF. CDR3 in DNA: TGCGCCAGCAGCCAAGAAGGAGGGCCTGGAAACACCATATATTTT.

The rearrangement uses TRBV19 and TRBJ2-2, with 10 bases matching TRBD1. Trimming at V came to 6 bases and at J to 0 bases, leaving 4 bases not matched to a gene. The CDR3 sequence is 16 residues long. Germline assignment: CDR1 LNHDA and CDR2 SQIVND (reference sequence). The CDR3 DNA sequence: TGTGCCAGTAGCCCGGACAGGGGGGCGAACACCGGGGAGCTGTTTTTT. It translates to CASSPDRGANTGELFF. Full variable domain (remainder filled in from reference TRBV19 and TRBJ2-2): DGGITQSPKYLFRKEGQNVTLSCEQNLNHDAMYWYRQDPGQGLRLIYYSQIVNDFQKGDIAEGYSVSREKKESFPLTVTSAQKNPTAFYLCASSPDRGANTGELFFGEGSRLTVL.

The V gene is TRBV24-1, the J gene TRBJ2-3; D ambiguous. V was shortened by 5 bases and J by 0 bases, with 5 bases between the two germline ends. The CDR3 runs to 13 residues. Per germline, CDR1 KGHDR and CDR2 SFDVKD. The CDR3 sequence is CATSALSTDTQYF. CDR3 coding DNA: TGTGCCACCAGTGCCTTGAGCACAGATACGCAGTATTTT.

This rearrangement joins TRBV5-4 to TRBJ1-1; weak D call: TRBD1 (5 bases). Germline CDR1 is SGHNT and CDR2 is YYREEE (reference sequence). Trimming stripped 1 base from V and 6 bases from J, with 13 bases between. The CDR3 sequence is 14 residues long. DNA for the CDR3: TGTGCCAGCAGCTTGATTGGGGGGGTCGCTGAAGCTTTCTTT. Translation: CASSLIGGVAEAFF. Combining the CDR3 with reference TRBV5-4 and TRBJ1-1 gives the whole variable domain ETGVTQSPTHLIKTRGQQVTLRCSSQSGHNTVSWYQQALGQGPQFIFQYYREEENGRGNFPPRFSGLQFPNYSSELNVNALELDDSALYLCASSLIGGVAEAFFGQGTRLTVV.

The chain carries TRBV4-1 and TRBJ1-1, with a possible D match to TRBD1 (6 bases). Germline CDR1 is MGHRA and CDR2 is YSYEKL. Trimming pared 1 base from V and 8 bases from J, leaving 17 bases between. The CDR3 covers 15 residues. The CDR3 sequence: CASSQGIVTGKEAFF. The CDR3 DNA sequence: TGCGCCAGCAGCCAAGGGATCGTAACAGGGAAAGAAGCTTTCTTT.

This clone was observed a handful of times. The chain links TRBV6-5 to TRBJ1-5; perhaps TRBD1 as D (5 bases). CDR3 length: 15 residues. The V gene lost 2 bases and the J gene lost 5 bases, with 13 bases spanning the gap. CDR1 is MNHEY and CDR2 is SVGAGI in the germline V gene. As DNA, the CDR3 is TGTGCCAGCAGTTACCGGGGGACCCCTGATCAGCCCCAGCATTTT. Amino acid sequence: CASSYRGTPDQPQHF.

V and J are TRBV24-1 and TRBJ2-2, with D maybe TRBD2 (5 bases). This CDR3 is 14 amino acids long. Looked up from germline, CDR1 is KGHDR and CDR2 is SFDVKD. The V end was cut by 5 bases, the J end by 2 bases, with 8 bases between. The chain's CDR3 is CATSGWTNTGELFF. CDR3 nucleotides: TGTGCCACCAGTGGGTGGACTAACACCGGGGAGCTGTTTTTT.

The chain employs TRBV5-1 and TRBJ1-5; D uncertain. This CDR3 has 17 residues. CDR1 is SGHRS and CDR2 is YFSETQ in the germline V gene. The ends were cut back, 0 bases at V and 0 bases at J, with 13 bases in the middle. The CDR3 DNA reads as TGCGCCAGCAGCTTGGGATCTTCGGGAAATAGCAATCAGCCCCAGCATTTT. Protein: CASSLGSSGNSNQPQHF.

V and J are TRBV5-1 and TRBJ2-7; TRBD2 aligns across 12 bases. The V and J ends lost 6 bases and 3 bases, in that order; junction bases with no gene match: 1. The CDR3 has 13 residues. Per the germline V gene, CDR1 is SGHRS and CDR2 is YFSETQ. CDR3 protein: CASKTSGGYEQYF. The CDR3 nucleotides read TGCGCCAGCAAGACTAGCGGGGGCTACGAGCAGTACTTC.

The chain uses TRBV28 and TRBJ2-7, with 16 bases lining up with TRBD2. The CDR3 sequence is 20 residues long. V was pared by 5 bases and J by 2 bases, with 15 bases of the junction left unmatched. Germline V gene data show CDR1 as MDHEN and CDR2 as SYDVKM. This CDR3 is CASSPILGTSGRAFTYEQYF. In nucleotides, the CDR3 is TGTGCCAGCAGTCCCATCCTGGGGACTAGCGGGAGGGCCTTTACCTACGAGCAGTACTTC.

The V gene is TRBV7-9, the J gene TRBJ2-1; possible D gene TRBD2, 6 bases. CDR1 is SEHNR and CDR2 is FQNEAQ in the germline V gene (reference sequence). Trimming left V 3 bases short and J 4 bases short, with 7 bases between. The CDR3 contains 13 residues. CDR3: CASSLGTYNEQFF. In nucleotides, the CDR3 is TGTGCCAGCAGCTTGGGGACTTACAATGAGCAGTTCTTC.

The CDR3 spells CSVRDTNSYNEQFF. The CDR3 nucleotides read TGCAGCGTTCGGGACACAAACTCCTACAATGAGCAGTTCTTC. V gene TRBV29-1 combines with J gene TRBJ2-1, with D perhaps matching TRBD1 (6 bases). The CDR3 is 14 amino acids. Germline-derived CDR1 and CDR2 are SQVTM and ANQGSEA. The V end was cut by 5 bases, the J end by 0 bases, with 11 bases between.

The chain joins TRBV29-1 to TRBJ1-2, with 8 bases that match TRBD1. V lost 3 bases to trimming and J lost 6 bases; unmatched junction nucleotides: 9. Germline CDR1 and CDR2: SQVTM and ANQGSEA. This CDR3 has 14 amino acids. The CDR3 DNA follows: TGCAGCGTTGACCCCGGACAGGGAGTAAATGGCTACACCTTC. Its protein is CSVDPGQGVNGYTF.

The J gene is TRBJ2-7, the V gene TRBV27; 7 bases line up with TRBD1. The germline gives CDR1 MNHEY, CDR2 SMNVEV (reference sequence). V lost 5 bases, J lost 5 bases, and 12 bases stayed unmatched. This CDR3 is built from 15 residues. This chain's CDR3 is CASSIPVQGFHEQYF. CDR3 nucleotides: TGTGCCAGCAGTATCCCTGTACAGGGGTTCCACGAGCAGTACTTC.

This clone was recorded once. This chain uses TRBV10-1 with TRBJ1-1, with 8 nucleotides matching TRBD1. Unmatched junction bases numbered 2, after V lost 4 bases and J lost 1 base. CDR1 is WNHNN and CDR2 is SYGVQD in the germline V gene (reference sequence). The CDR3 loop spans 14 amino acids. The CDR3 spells CASSGTGTNTEAFF. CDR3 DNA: TGCGCCAGCAGTGGGACAGGGACGAACACTGAAGCTTTCTTT.

CDR3: CASSQDGRNYGYTF. The CDR3 nucleotides read TGTGCCAGCAGCCAAGACGGGAGAAACTATGGCTACACCTTC. The rearrangement links TRBV4-2 to TRBJ1-2, with D unclear. There are 14 residues in the CDR3. V shed 0 bases and J shed 2 bases, with 7 bases lying between them. Per the germline V gene, CDR1 is LGHNA and CDR2 is YNFKEQ.

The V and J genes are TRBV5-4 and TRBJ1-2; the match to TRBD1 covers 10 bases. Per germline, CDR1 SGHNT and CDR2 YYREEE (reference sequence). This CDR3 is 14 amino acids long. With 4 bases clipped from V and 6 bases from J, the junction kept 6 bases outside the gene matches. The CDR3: CASSVRQGADGYTF. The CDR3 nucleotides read TGTGCCAGCAGCGTCCGACAGGGGGCGGATGGCTACACCTTC.